This TCR beta chain was captured in a study of radiotherapy plus CTLA-4 blockade in lung cancer. Germline CDR1 SGHVS, CDR2 FQNEAQ. The germline V and J ends were trimmed by 2 bases and 6 bases, with 11 bases remaining between them. The CDR3 runs 14 residues. This clone was observed a handful of times. TCRdb's copy holds only in-frame clones and misses some; the assay was immunoSEQ multiplex PCR. The sample records about 110,000 clones, about 83% being singletons. Sequenced material: peripheral blood, taken from a patient treated with radiotherapy plus ipilimumab. The source of this sequence is a human donor with non-small cell lung cancer that progressed on radiotherapy plus ipilimumab. Some clones in this sample may be carry-over from other donors' samples. This chain links TRBV7-8 with TRBJ1-5; D may be TRBD1 (5 bases). The CDR3 DNA follows: TGTGCCAGCAGCTTATACGCAGGGAGTCAGCCCCAGCATTTT. Protein sequence: CASSLYAGSQPQHF.